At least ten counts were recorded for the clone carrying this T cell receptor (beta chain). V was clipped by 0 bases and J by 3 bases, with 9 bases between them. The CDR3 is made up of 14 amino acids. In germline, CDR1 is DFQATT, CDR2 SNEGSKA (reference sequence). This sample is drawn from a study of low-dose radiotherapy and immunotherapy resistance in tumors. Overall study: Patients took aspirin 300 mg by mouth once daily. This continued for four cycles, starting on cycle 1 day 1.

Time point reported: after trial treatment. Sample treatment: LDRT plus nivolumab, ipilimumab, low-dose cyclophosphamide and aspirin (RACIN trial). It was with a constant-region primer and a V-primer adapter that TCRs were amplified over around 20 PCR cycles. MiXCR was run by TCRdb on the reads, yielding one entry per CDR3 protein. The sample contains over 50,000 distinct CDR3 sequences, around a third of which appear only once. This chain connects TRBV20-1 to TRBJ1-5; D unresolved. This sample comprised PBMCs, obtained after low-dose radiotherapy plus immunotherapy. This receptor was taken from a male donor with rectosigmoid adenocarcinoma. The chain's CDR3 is CSARDQTVNQPQHF. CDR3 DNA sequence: TGCAGTGCTAGAGACCAGACGGTCAATCAGCCCCAGCATTTT.